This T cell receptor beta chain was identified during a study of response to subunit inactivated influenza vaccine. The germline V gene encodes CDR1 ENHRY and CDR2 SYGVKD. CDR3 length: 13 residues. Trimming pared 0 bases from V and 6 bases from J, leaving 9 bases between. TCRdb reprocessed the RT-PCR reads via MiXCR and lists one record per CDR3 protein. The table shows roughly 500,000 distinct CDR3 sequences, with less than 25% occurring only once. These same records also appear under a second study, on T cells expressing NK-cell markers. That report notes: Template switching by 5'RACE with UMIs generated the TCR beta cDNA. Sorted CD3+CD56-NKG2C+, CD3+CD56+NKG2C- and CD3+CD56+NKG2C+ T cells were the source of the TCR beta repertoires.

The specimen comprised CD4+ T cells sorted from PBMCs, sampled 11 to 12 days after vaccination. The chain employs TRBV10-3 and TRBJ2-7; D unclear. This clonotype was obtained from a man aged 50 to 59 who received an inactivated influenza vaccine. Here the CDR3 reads CAISESPLSEQYF. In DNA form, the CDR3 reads TGTGCCATCAGTGAGTCCCCACTATCCGAGCAGTACTTC.